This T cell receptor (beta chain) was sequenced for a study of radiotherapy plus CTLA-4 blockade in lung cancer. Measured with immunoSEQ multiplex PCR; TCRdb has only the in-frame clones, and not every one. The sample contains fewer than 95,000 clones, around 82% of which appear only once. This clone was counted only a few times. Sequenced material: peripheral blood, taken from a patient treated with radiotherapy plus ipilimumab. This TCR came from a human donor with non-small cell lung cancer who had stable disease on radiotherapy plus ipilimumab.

The CDR3 bases are TGTGCCAGCAGCGTAGAAGTTAGCGGGAGGCAGTACTTC. This sequence encodes CASSVEVSGRQYF. The V and J genes are TRBV9 and TRBJ2-7, with 9 bases matching TRBD2. The CDR3 extends over 13 amino acids. Germline V lookup: CDR1 SGDLS, CDR2 YYNGEE. V was pared by 0 bases and J by 9 bases, with 4 bases of the junction left unmatched.